This T cell receptor beta chain appears in the sequencing data of a study of a mutant IDH1 vaccine in newly diagnosed glioma. This CDR3 has 12 residues. Germline V lookup: CDR1 LNHDA, CDR2 SQIVND (reference sequence). V was clipped by 3 bases and J by 4 bases, with 4 bases between them. Findings and caveats of the study: Alterations occurring in top peripheral T cell clonotypes seemed unrelated to pseudoprogression.

Regarding this clone: The target antigen is unknown.

Time point described: week 35, safety follow-up. Doses consisted of 300 ug of mutant IDH1 20-mer peptide each, paired with topical imiquimod. Donors' newly diagnosed IDH1-mutant WHO grade 3 or 4 astrocytomas lacked nuclear ATRX. Here immunoSEQ multiplex PCR was the method, and the copy in TCRdb shows in-frame clones only, minus some. The sample lists over 45,000 clones, 85% to 95% seen once, with roughly 2.4% in the top ten. This chain uses TRBV19 with TRBJ2-1; D not resolved. Specimen: PBMCs, collected from a glioma patient whose treatment included an IDH1 peptide vaccine. This clonotype originated in a man between 50 and 59 years old with glioma. The chain's CDR3 is CASSMGYNEQFF. DNA of the CDR3: TGTGCCAGTAGTATGGGGTACAATGAGCAGTTCTTC.